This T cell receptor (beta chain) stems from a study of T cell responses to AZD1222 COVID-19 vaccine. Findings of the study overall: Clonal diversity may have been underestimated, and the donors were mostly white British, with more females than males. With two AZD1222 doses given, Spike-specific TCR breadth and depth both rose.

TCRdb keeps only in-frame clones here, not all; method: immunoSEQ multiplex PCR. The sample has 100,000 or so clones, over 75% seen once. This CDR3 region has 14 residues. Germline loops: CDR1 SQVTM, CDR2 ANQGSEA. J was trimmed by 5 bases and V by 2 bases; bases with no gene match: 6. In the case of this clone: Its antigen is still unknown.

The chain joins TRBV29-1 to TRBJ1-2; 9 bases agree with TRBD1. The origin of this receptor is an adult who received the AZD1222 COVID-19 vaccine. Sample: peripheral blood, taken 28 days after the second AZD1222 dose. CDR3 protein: CSVERQGGGYGYTF. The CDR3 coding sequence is TGCAGCGTTGAACGACAGGGGGGAGGGTATGGCTACACCTTC.